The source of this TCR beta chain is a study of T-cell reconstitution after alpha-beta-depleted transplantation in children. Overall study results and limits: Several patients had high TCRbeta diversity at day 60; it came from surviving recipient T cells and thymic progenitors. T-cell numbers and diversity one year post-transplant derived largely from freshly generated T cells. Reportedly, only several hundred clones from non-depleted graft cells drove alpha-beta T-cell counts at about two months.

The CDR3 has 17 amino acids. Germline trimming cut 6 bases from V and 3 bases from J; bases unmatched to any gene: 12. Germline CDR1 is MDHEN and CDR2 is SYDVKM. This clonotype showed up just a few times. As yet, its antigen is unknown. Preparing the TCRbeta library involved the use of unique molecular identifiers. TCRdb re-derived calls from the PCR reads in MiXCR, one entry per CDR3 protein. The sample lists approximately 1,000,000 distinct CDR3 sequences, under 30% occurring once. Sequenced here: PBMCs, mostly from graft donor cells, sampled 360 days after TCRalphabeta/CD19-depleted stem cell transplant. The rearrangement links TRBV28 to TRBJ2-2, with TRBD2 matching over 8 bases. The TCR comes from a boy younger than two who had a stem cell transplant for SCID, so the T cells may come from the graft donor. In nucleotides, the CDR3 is TGTGCCAGCAGCAATCGCGGGACTAGAGACGACACCGGGGAGCTGTTTTTT. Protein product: CASSNRGTRDDTGELFF.